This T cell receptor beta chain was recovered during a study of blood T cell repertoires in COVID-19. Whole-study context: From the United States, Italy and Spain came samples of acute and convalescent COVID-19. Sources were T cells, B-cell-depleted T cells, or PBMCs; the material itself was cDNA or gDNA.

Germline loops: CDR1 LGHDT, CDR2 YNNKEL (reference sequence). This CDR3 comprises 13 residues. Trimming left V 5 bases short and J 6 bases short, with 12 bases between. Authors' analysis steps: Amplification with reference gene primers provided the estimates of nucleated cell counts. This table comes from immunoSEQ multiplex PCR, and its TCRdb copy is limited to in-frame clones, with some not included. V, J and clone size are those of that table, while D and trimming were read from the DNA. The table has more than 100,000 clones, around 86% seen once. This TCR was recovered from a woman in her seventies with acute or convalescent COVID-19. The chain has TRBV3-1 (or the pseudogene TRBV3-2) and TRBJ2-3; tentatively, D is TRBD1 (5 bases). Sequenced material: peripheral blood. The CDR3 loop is CASSASGPDTQYF. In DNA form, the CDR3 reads TGTGCCAGCAGCGCATCAGGGCCCGATACGCAGTATTTT.